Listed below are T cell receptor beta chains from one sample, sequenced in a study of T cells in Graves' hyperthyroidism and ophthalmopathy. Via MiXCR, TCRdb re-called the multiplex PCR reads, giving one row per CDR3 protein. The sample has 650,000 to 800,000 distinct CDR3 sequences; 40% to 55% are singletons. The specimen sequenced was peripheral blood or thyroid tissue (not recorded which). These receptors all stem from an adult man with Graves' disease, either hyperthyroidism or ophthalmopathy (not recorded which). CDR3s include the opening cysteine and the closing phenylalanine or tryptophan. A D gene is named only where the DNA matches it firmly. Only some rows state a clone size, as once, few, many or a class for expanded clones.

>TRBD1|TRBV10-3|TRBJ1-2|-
CAISELFVGQGARGYTF
TGTGCCATCAGTGAGTTATTTGTCGGACAGGGGGCCCGTGGCTACACCTTC
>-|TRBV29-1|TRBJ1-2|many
CSGGRDYGYTF
TGCAGCGGTGGGAGGGACTATGGCTACACCTTC
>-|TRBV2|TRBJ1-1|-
CASIIQGAVTEAFF
TGTGCCAGCATTATACAGGGCGCGGTCACTGAAGCTTTCTTT
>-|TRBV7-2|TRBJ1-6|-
CASSLWGGSPLHF
TGTGCCAGCAGCTTATGGGGGGGTTCACCCCTCCACTTT
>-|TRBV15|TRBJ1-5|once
CATSSEQGSNQPQHF
TGTGCCACCAGCAGCGAGCAGGGGAGCAATCAGCCCCAGCATTTT
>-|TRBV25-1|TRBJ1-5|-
CARRQGNQPQHF
TGTGCCAGACGACAGGGCAATCAGCCCCAGCATTTT
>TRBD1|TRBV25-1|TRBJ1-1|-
CASSLFRDRTNTEAFF
TGTGCCAGCAGTTTATTTCGGGACAGGACGAACACTGAAGCTTTCTTT
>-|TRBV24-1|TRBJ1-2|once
CATSEGANYGYTF
TGTGCCACCAGTGAGGGGGCTAACTATGGCTACACCTTC
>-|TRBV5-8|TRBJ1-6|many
CASSFPGPNSPLHF
TGTGCCAGCAGCTTCCCAGGACCGAATTCACCCCTCCACTTT
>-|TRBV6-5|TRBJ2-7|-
CASSPAPQGIYEQYF
TGTGCCAGCAGTCCCGCCCCACAGGGAATCTACGAGCAGTACTTC
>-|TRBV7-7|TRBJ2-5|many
CASSSGGGLETQYF
TGTGCTAGCAGCTCCGGGGGAGGCTTAGAGACCCAGTACTTC
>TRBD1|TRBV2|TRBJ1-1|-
CASSFNRGYFEAFF
TGTGCCAGCAGTTTTAACAGGGGGTACTTTGAAGCTTTCTTT
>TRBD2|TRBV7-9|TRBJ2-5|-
CASSPRPSGRETQYF
TGTGCCAGCAGCCCACGCCCTAGCGGGCGGGAGACCCAGTACTTC
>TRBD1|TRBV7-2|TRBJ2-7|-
CASSPSGTGAYEQYF
TGTGCCAGCAGCCCGAGCGGGACAGGGGCCTACGAGCAGTACTTC
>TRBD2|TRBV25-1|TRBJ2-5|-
CASSAPGRQETQYF
TGTGCCAGCAGTGCACCCGGGAGGCAAGAGACCCAGTACTTC
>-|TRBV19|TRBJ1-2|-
CASIRLGTPEDGYTF
TGTGCCAGTATCCGGCTCGGGACGCCAGAGGACGGCTACACCTTC
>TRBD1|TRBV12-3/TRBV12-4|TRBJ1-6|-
CASSSGTGYNSPLHF
TGTGCCAGCAGTTCCGGGACAGGCTATAATTCACCCCTCCACTTT
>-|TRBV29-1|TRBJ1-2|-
CSVGRVPEGNYGYTF
TGCAGCGTTGGCAGGGTCCCTGAAGGGAACTATGGCTACACCTTC
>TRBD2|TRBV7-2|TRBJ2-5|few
CASSLAAGGFETQYF
TGTGCCAGCAGCTTAGCAGCGGGAGGGTTTGAGACCCAGTACTTC
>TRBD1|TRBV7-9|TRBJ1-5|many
CASSEDRGQQPQHF
TGTGCCAGCAGCGAAGACAGGGGGCAACAGCCCCAGCATTTT
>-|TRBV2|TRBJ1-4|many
CASLLVGGREKLFF
TGTGCCAGCCTACTGGTGGGCGGACGTGAAAAACTGTTTTTT
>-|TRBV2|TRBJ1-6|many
CASSDRGEGPSPLHF
TGTGCCAGCAGTGACCGAGGAGAGGGCCCTTCACCCCTCCACTTT